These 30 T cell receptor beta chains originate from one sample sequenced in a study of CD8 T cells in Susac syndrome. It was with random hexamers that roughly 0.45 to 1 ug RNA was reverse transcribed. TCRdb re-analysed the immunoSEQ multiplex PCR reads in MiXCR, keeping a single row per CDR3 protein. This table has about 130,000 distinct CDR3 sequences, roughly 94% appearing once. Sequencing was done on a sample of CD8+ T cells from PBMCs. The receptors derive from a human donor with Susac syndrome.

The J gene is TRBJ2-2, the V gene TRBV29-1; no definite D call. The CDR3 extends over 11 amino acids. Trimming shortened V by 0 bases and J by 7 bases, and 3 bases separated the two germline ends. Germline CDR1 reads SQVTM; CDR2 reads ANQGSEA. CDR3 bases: TGCAGCGTTGAAGAAGTCGGGGAGCTGTTTTTT. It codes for CSVEEVGELFF.

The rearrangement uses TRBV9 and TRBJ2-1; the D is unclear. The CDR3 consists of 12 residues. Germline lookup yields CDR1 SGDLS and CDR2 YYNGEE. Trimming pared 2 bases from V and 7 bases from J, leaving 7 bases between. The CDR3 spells CASSVDGNEQFF. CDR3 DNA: TGTGCCAGCAGCGTCGACGGTAATGAGCAGTTCTTC.

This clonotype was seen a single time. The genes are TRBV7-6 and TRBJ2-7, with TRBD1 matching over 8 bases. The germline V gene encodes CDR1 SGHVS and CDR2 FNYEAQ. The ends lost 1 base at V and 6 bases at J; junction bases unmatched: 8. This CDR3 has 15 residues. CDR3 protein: CASSLEEAGGSEQYF. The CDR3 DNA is TGTGCCAGCAGCTTAGAAGAGGCAGGGGGCAGCGAGCAGTACTTC.

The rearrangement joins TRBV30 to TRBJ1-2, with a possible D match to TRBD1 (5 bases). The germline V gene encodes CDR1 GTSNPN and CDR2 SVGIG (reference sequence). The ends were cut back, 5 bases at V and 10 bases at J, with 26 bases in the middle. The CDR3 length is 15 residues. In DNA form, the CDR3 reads TGTGCCTGGGGCCGGGGCATGGGACCATATTCGGTCTACACCTTC. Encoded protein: CAWGRGMGPYSVYTF.

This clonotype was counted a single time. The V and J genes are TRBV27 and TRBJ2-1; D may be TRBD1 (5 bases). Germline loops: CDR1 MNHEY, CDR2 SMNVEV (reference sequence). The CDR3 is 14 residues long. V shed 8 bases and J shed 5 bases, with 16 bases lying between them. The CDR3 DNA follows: TGTGCCAGCGCAGGGTACGGCTACGACAATGAGCAGTTCTTC. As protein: CASAGYGYDNEQFF.

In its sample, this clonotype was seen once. The CDR3 is CASSLQLAGGGDTQYF. The CDR3 DNA reads as TGTGCCAGCAGCCTCCAACTAGCGGGAGGAGGAGATACGCAGTATTTT. V is TRBV13 and J is TRBJ2-3; TRBD2 matches at 12 bases. The J segment lost 5 bases and the V segment lost 5 bases, leaving 8 bases of the junction unmatched. Germline loops: CDR1 PRHDT, CDR2 FYEKMQ (reference sequence). This CDR3 region has 16 residues.

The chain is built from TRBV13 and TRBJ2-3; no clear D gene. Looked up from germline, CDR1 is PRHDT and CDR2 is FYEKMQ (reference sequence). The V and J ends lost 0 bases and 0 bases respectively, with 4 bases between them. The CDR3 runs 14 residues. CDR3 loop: CASSLGRSTDTQYF. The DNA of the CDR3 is TGTGCCAGCAGCTTAGGTCGGAGCACAGATACGCAGTATTTT.

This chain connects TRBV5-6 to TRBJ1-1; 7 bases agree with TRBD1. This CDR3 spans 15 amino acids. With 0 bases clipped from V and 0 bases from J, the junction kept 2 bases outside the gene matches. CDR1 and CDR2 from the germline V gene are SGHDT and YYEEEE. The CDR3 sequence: CASSLGTGVNTEAFF. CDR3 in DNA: TGTGCCAGCAGCTTGGGGACAGGAGTGAACACTGAAGCTTTCTTT.

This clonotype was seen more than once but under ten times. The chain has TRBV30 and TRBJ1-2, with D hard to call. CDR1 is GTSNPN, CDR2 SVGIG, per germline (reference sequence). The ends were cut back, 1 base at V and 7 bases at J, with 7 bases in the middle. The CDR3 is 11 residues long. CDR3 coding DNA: TGTGCCTGGAGTGAAGGTTTTGGCTACACCTTC. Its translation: CAWSEGFGYTF. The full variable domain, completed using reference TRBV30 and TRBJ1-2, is SQTIHQWPATLVQPVGSPLSLECTVEGTSNPNLYWYRQAAGRGLQLLFYSVGIGQISSEVPQNLSASRPQDRQFILSSKKLLLSDSGFYLCAWSEGFGYTFGSGTRLTVV.

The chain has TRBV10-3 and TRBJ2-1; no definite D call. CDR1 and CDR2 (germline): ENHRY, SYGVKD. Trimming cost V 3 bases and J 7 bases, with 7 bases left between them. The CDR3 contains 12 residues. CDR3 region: CAISDLGNEQFF. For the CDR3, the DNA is TGTGCCATCAGTGATTTGGGAAATGAGCAGTTCTTC.

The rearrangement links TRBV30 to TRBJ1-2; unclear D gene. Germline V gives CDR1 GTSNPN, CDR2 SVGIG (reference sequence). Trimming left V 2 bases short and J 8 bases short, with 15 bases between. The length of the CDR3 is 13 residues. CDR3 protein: CAWSPKMTDGYTF. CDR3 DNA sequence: TGTGCCTGGAGTCCTAAGATGACCGACGGCTACACCTTC.

CDR3 in amino acids: CASSLYPRDGNYGYTF. The CDR3 bases are TGTGCCAGCAGTCTGTACCCCCGGGACGGAAACTATGGCTACACCTTC. This chain joins TRBV27 and TRBJ1-2, with D perhaps matching TRBD1 (5 bases). The CDR3 is 16 amino acids. With 5 bases removed from V and 2 bases from J, the gap between germline ends came to 18 bases. The germline gives CDR1 MNHEY, CDR2 SMNVEV (reference sequence).

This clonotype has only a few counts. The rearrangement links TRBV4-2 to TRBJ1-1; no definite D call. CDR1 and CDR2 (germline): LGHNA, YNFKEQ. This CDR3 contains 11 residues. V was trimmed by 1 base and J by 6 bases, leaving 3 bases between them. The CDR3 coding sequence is TGTGCCAGCAGCCAAGGCTCTGAAGCTTTCTTT. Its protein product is CASSQGSEAFF.

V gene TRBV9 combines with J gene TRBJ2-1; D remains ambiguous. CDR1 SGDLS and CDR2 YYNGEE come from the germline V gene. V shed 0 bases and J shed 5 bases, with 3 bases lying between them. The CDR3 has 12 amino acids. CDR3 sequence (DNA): TGTGCCAGCAGCGTAGACGACAATGAGCAGTTCTTC. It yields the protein CASSVDDNEQFF.

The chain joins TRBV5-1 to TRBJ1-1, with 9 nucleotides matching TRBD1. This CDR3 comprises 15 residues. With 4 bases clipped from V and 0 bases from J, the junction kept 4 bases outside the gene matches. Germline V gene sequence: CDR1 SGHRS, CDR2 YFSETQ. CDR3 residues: CASSPGTGMNTEAFF. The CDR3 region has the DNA TGCGCCAGCAGCCCAGGGACAGGGATGAACACTGAAGCTTTCTTT.

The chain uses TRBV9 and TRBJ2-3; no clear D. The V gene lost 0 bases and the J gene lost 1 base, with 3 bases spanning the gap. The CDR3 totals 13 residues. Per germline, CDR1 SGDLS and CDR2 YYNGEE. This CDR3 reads CASSVDGTDTQYF. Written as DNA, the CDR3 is TGTGCCAGCAGCGTAGACGGCACAGATACGCAGTATTTT.

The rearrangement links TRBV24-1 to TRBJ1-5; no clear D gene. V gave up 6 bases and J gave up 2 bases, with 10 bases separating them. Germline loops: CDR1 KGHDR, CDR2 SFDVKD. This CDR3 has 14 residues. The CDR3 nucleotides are TGTGCCACCAGTAATCAGGTAGGCAATCAGCCCCAGCATTTT. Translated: CATSNQVGNQPQHF.

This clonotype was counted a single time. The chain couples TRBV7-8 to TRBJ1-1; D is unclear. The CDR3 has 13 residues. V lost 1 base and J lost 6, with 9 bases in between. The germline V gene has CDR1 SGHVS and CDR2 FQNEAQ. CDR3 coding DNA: TGTGCCAGCAGCTTAGATCTTTCAGCTGAAGCTTTCTTT. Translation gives CASSLDLSAEAFF.

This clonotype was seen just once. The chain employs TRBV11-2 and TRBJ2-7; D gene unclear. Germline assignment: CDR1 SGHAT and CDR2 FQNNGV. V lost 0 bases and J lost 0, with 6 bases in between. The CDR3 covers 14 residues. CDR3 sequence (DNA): TGTGCCAGCAGCTTAGAACGGGCCTCCTACGAGCAGTACTTC. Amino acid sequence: CASSLERASYEQYF.

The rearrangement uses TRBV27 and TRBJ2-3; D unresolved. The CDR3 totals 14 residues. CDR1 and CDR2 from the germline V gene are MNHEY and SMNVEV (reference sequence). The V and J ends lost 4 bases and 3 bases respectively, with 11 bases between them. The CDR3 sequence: CASSYVARTDTQYF. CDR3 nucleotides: TGTGCCAGCAGTTATGTGGCTCGTACAGATACGCAGTATTTT.

The CDR3: CASSYGSTDTQYF. DNA of the CDR3: TGTGCCAGCAGCTATGGTTCGACAGATACGCAGTATTTT. The genes are TRBV7-8 and TRBJ2-3; the D is unclear. The length of the CDR3 is 13 residues. Trimming took 4 bases from V and 3 from J, leaving 8 bases between them. Germline CDR1 SGHVS, CDR2 FQNEAQ.

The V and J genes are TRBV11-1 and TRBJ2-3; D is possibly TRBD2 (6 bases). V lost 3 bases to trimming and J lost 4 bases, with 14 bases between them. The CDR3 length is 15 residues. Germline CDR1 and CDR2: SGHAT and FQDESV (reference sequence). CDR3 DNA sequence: TGTGCCAGCAGCTTGCGGACTATGTACCCAGATACGCAGTATTTT. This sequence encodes CASSLRTMYPDTQYF.

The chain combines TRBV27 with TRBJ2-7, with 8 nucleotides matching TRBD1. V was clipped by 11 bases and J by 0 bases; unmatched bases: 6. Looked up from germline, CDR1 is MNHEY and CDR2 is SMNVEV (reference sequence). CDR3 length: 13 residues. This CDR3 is CAASTGDSYEQYF. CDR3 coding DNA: TGTGCCGCCTCGACAGGGGACTCCTACGAGCAGTACTTC.

The DNA for the CDR3 is TGCAGTGCTTTTACTAGCGGGAGAATCACAGATACGCAGTATTTT. It is translated as CSAFTSGRITDTQYF. The rearrangement uses TRBV20-1 and TRBJ2-3, with 11 bases fitting TRBD2. V shed 5 bases, J shed 2 bases, and the junction held 6 bases outside the gene matches. Germline assignment: CDR1 DFQATT and CDR2 SNEGSKA (reference sequence). The CDR3 loop spans 15 amino acids.

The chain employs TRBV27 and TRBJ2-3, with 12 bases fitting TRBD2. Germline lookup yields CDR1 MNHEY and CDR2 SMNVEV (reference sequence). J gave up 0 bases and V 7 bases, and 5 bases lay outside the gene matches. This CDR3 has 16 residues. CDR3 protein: CASIGLAGSSTDTQYF. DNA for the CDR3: TGTGCCAGCATCGGACTAGCGGGATCTAGCACAGATACGCAGTATTTT.

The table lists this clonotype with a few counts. CDR3 coding DNA: TGTGCCAGCAGCCAAGTTCTAGCGGGATCCTACGAGCAGTACTTC. It yields the protein CASSQVLAGSYEQYF. This chain joins TRBV3-1 and TRBJ2-7, with 9 bases identical to TRBD2. Looked up from germline, CDR1 is LGHDT and CDR2 is YNNKEL (reference sequence). Trimming took 1 base from V and 1 from J; bases not matched to a gene: 2. CDR3 length: 15 residues.

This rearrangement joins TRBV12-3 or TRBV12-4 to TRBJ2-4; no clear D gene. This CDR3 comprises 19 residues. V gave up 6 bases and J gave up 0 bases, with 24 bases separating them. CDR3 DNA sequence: TGTGCCAGCAGGTCTGACCGGAAGGTTGGAGATTCAGCCAAAAACATTCAGTACTTC. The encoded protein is CASRSDRKVGDSAKNIQYF.

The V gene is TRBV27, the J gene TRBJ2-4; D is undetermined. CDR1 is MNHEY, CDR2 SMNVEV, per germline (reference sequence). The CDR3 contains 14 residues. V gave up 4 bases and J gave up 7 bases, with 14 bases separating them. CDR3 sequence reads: CASSWSQPFNIQYF. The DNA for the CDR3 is TGTGCCAGCAGTTGGTCGCAGCCGTTTAACATTCAGTACTTC.

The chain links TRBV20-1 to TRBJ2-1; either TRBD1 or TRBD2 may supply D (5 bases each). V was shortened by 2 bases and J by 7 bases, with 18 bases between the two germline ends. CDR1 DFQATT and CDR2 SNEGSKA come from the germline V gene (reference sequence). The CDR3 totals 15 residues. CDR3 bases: TGCAGTGCTAGAAGTTTGGGGGAGAGAGGAAATGAGCAGTTCTTC. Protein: CSARSLGERGNEQFF.

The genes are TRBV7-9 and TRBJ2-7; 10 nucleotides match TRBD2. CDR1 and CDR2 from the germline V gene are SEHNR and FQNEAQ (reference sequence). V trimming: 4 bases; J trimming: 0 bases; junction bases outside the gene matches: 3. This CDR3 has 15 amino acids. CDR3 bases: TGTGCCAGCAGCTCCACTAGCGGGACCTCCTACGAGCAGTACTTC. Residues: CASSSTSGTSYEQYF.